This T cell receptor (beta chain) derives from a study of spatial heterogeneity in lung cancer. For the study at large: The count of detected beta-chain sequences consistently exceeded that of alpha-chain sequences. There were, on average, more than ten raw-read appearances for each unique TCR and UMI combination.

This clonotype was observed a few times. One junction end disagrees with the germline gene, perhaps due to a read error. Time point defined: sample taken at primary tumor resection. The input material, whole RNA from tumor, nontumor lung or frozen PBMC, was sequenced unsorted. Samples came from some 71 TRACERx patients with untreated early-stage lung cancer. TCRdb fed the 5' RACE reads into MiXCR, producing one record per CDR3 protein. Of roughly 4,800 distinct CDR3 sequences listed, approximately 20% are singletons. There are 14 residues in the CDR3. The chain uses TRBV12-3 or TRBV12-4 and TRBJ2-3; TRBD2 might be the D (5 bases). The source was normal lung tissue next to the tumor, collected at surgery. The clonotype originates from a male donor with early-stage non-small cell lung cancer. The CDR3 bases are TGTGCCAGTACGGGTATATCTAGCACCGATACGCAGTATTTT. This translates into CASTGISSTDTQYF.